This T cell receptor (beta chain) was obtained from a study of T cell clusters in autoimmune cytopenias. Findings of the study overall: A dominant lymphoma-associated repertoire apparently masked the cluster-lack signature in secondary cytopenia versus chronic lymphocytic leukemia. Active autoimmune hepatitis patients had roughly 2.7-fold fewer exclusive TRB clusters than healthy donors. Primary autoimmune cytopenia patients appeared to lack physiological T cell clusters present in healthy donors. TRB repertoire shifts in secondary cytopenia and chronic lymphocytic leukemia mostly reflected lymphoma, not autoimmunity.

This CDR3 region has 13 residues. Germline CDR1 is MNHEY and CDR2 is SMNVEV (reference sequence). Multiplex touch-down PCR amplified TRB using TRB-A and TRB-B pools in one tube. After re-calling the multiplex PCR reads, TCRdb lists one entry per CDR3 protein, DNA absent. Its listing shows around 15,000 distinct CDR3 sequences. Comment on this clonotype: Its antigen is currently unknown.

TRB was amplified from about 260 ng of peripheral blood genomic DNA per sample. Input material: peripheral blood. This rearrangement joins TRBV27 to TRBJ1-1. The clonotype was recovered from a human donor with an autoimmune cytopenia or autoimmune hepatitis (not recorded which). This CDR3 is CASVGTRKTEAFF.